A single sample is the source of the 25 T cell receptor beta chains below, sequenced in a study of shared clonotypes between healthy human individuals. Data came from immunoSEQ multiplex PCR; TCRdb stores just in-frame clones and leaves some out. The table includes roughly 1.4 million clones, 97% to 99% detected once. The source material was naive CD4+ T cells sorted from blood. Sample subset: CD45RA+ positively selected. These receptors were collected from a man aged 25 to 45 in good health.

The chain combines TRBV5-3 with TRBJ1-3; D call uncertain. TRBV5-3 is noted as an ORF with a role that remains uncertain. The V end was cut by 9 bases, the J end by 1 base, with 14 bases between. CDR3 length: 14 residues. The CDR3 protein is CATAWGLSGNTIYF. CDR3 nucleotide sequence: TGTGCCACCGCCTGGGGTTTATCTGGAAACACCATATATTTT.

This chain joins TRBV5-5 and TRBJ1-4; D is undetermined. Trimming took off 3 bases at V and 2 bases at J, with 8 bases between the two ends. The CDR3 loop spans 14 amino acids. The germline V gene encodes CDR1 SGHKS and CDR2 YYEKEE (reference sequence). CDR3 region: CASSSLATNEKLFF. CDR3 DNA: TGTGCCAGCAGCTCCCTAGCGACTAATGAAAAACTGTTTTTT.

V usage is TRBV7-2 and J usage is TRBJ2-7, with D perhaps TRBD1 (6 bases). CDR1 is SGHTA and CDR2 is FQGNSA in the germline V gene. The germline V and J ends were trimmed by 5 bases and 7 bases, with 15 bases remaining between them. This CDR3 is built from 13 residues. CDR3 DNA: TGTGCCAGCAGCCTGGGCAGGGGCGGGGAGCAGTACTTC. Translating gives CASSLGRGGEQYF.

This sequence joins TRBV6-5 and TRBJ2-1; D unresolved. The CDR3 sequence is 13 residues long. Germline CDR1 MNHEY, CDR2 SVGAGI. V lost 2 bases and J lost 5, with 7 bases in between. The CDR3 loop reads CASSYRHNNEQFF. For the CDR3, the DNA is TGTGCCAGCAGTTACAGACACAACAATGAGCAGTTCTTC.

This chain uses TRBV18 with TRBJ1-5; no firm D call. The CDR3 has 13 residues. Germline V CDR1 and CDR2: KGHSH, LQKENI. Between the trimmed V and J ends, which lost 7 bases and 0 bases, there was a span of 7 bases. CDR3 in DNA: TGTGCCAGCTTTAGAAGTAGCAATCAGCCCCAGCATTTT. Protein: CASFRSSNQPQHF. Supplemented by reference TRBV18 and TRBJ1-5, the full variable domain reads NAGVMQNPRHLVRRRGQEARLRCSPMKGHSHVYWYRQLPEEGLKFMVYLQKENIIDESGMPKERFSAEFPKEGPSILRIQQVVRGDSAAYFCASFRSSNQPQHFGDGTRLSIL.

The V and J genes are TRBV20-1 and TRBJ2-7; perhaps TRBD2 as D (6 bases). Germline V gene data show CDR1 as DFQATT and CDR2 as SNEGSKA (reference sequence). This CDR3 is 11 amino acids long. Trimming stripped 8 bases from V and 6 bases from J, with 14 bases between. This CDR3 reads CSPQGGVEQYF. The CDR3 DNA reads as TGCAGTCCCCAAGGAGGGGTCGAGCAGTACTTC.

The V call is TRBV14, the J call TRBJ1-4; D unclear. The CDR3 covers 15 residues. Germline V gene lookup returns CDR1 SGHDN and CDR2 FVKESK. V was pared by 3 bases and J by 3 bases, with 11 bases between. As DNA, the CDR3 is TGTGCCAGCAGCCAGACGGGATGGGCTAATGAAAAACTGTTTTTT. The encoded protein is CASSQTGWANEKLFF.

This sequence joins TRBV14 and TRBJ2-7; D might be TRBD1 (7 bases). V lost 2 bases, J lost 2 bases, and 13 bases lay in between. Germline CDR1 is SGHDN and CDR2 is FVKESK. This CDR3 has 15 amino acids. CDR3 in DNA: TGTGCCAGCAGCCAACTAGCGACAGGGACCTACGAGCAGTACTTC. Encoded protein: CASSQLATGTYEQYF.

The V call is TRBV10-1, the J call TRBJ2-5; 10 bases align to TRBD1. The V gene's germline CDR1 is WNHNN and CDR2 SYGVQD (reference sequence). CDR3 length equals 14 residues. The V gene end was trimmed by 5 bases and the J gene end by 3 bases; junction bases not matched to a gene: 3. The chain's CDR3 is CASSTGTGEETQYF. CDR3 DNA sequence: TGCGCCAGCAGTACCGGGACAGGGGAAGAGACCCAGTACTTC.

V usage is TRBV28 and J usage is TRBJ1-5; TRBD1 might be the D (5 bases). The V and J ends lost 3 bases and 7 bases respectively, with 16 bases between them. The CDR3 runs 15 residues. CDR1 and CDR2 from the germline V gene are MDHEN and SYDVKM. The CDR3 reads CASSFTGLGDQPQHF. The CDR3 coding sequence is TGTGCCAGCAGTTTCACGGGGCTGGGGGACCAGCCCCAGCATTTT.

J is TRBJ2-7 and V is TRBV2; TRBD2 might be the D (5 bases). CDR1 and CDR2 (germline): SNHLY, FYNNEI. The CDR3 runs 15 residues. The ends were cut back, 3 bases at V and 0 bases at J, with 12 bases in the middle. CDR3 sequence: CASSEIGGFSYEQYF. CDR3 DNA sequence: TGTGCCAGCAGTGAGATTGGCGGGTTCTCCTACGAGCAGTACTTC.

The chain links TRBV11-2 to TRBJ2-3; TRBD2 might be the D (6 bases). The CDR3 sequence is 17 residues long. Germline CDR1 SGHAT, CDR2 FQNNGV. V was pared by 5 bases and J by 1 base, with 19 bases between. The CDR3 protein is CASSPRGAAPGTDTQYF. CDR3 DNA sequence: TGTGCCAGCAGCCCCCGCGGGGCCGCTCCAGGCACAGATACGCAGTATTTT.

V and J are TRBV11-2 and TRBJ2-7; D uncertain. In germline, CDR1 is SGHAT, CDR2 FQNNGV. The CDR3 runs to 11 residues. The V end was cut by 4 bases, the J end by 4 bases, with 5 bases between. The CDR3 sequence is CASSWGYEQYF. The CDR3 DNA reads as TGTGCCAGCAGCTGGGGTTACGAGCAGTACTTC.

The chain has TRBV6-1 and TRBJ2-5; D possibly corresponds to TRBD1 (5 bases). The V gene lost 6 bases and the J gene lost 7 bases, with 21 bases spanning the gap. Looked up from germline, CDR1 is MNHNS and CDR2 is SASEGT. This CDR3 has 15 residues. CDR3 nucleotides: TGTGCCAGCAGCCCCCTAGGGGTAGGGGTGGGGACCCAGTACTTC. It codes for CASSPLGVGVGTQYF.

The chain's CDR3 is CASSLVATGNTIYF. The CDR3, as DNA: TGTGCCAGCAGCTTAGTGGCTACTGGAAACACCATATATTTT. The chain joins TRBV7-2 to TRBJ1-3, with unresolved D. The CDR3 is made up of 14 amino acids. Looked up from germline, CDR1 is SGHTA and CDR2 is FQGNSA. V was trimmed by 1 base and J by 2 bases, leaving 6 bases between them. The whole variable domain, remainder taken from reference TRBV7-2 and TRBJ1-3, is GAGVSQSPSNKVTEKGKDVELRCDPISGHTALYWYRQSLGQGLEFLIYFQGNSAPDKSGLPSDRFSAERTGGSVSTLTIQRTQQEDSAVYLCASSLVATGNTIYFGEGSWLTVV.

The CDR3: CSGGQVGWVQETQYF. The DNA of the CDR3 is TGCAGCGGGGGACAGGTTGGTTGGGTCCAAGAGACCCAGTACTTC. The V call is TRBV29-1, the J call TRBJ2-5; 8 nucleotides match TRBD1. The germline V gene has CDR1 SQVTM and CDR2 ANQGSEA. V lost 7 bases and J lost 1; bases outside the gene matches: 11. The CDR3 runs to 15 residues.

The J gene is TRBJ2-7, the V gene TRBV20-1, with D possibly being TRBD2 (6 bases). Trimming cost V 3 bases and J 8 bases, with 11 bases left between them. This CDR3 spans 11 amino acids. The germline V gene has CDR1 DFQATT and CDR2 SNEGSKA (reference sequence). In DNA form, the CDR3 reads TGCAGTGCTAGGGGGGGAGTTCAGCAGTACTTC. Translated: CSARGGVQQYF.

This clone occurred once. This chain uses TRBV27 with TRBJ2-2; D uncertain. The CDR3 is made up of 15 amino acids. The germline V and J ends were trimmed by 1 base and 1 base, with 7 bases remaining between them. Germline CDR1 is MNHEY and CDR2 is SMNVEV (reference sequence). CDR3 loop: CASSLCQVNTGELFF. CDR3 DNA: TGTGCCAGCAGTTTATGCCAAGTGAACACCGGGGAGCTGTTTTTT.

This chain connects TRBV11-2 to TRBJ2-7; D gene uncertain. The CDR3 runs 15 residues. Per germline, CDR1 SGHAT and CDR2 FQNNGV. The germline V and J ends were trimmed by 1 base and 3 bases, with 13 bases remaining between them. CDR3 coding DNA: TGTGCCAGCAGCTTAGCAGTGACTCTAATCTACGAGCAGTACTTC. Translation: CASSLAVTLIYEQYF.

The gene calls are TRBV28 and TRBJ2-7; a possible D gene is TRBD2 (5 bases). Deletions cut 3 bases from V and 5 bases from J, with 8 bases between. CDR1 is MDHEN, CDR2 SYDVKM, per germline. The CDR3 loop spans 12 amino acids. Written as DNA, the CDR3 is TGTGCCAGCAGTTTTAGAGGGAACGAGCAGTACTTC. Amino acids: CASSFRGNEQYF.

V usage is TRBV10-3 and J usage is TRBJ2-1, with 10 bases that match TRBD2. CDR3 length: 14 residues. CDR1 is ENHRY, CDR2 SYGVKD, per germline. V trimming: 8 bases; J trimming: 6 bases; junction bases outside the gene matches: 7. The CDR3 sequence is CAIAASGSTNEQFF. For the CDR3, the DNA is TGTGCCATCGCGGCTAGCGGGAGTACCAATGAGCAGTTCTTC.

This chain joins TRBV5-1 and TRBJ1-1, with 7 bases matching TRBD1. Germline trimming cut 2 bases from V and 1 base from J; bases unmatched to any gene: 2. The CDR3 covers 14 residues. Germline loops: CDR1 SGHRS, CDR2 YFSETQ. CDR3: CASSFRQGNTEAFF. DNA for the CDR3: TGCGCCAGCAGCTTCAGACAGGGGAACACTGAAGCTTTCTTT.

The rearrangement joins TRBV5-1 to TRBJ2-3; 10 nucleotides agree with TRBD2. The CDR3 covers 17 residues. CDR1 and CDR2 from the germline V gene are SGHRS and YFSETQ. The junction had 6 bases not matched to a gene; V was cut back by 0 bases and J by 2 bases. CDR3 in amino acids: CASSLAASGSYTDTQYF. The CDR3 DNA sequence: TGCGCCAGCAGCTTGGCGGCTAGCGGGAGCTACACAGATACGCAGTATTTT.

Concerning this clone: Other DNA variants within this sample encode the same CDR3. The chain links TRBV5-1 to TRBJ2-3; D call uncertain. Trimming left V 0 bases short and J 0 bases short, with 8 bases between. Germline CDR1 is SGHRS and CDR2 is YFSETQ. The CDR3 spans 15 residues. The CDR3 DNA reads as TGCGCCAGCAGCTTGGACAGAGCTAGCACAGATACGCAGTATTTT. Its translation is CASSLDRASTDTQYF.

The CDR3 sequence is CSVGVSYEQYF. DNA of the CDR3: TGCAGTGTAGGAGTTTCCTACGAGCAGTACTTC. The chain links TRBV20-1 to TRBJ2-7; D remains unclear. This CDR3 comprises 11 residues. Germline lookup yields CDR1 DFQATT and CDR2 SNEGSKA (reference sequence). V dropped 7 bases and J dropped 1 base, with 8 bases sitting between them.